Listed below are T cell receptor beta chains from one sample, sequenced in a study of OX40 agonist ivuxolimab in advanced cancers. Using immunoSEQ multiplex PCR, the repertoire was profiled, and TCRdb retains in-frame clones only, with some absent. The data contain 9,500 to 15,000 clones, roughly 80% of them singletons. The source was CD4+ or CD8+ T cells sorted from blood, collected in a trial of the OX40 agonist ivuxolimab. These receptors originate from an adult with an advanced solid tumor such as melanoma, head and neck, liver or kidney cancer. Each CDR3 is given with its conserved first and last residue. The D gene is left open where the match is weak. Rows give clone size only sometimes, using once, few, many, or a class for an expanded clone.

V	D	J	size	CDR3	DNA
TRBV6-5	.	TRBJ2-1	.	CASSYSGGEAYNEQFF	TGTGCCAGCAGTTACTCGGGAGGAGAGGCCTACAATGAGCAGTTCTTC
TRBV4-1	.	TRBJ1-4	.	CASSPDPKKGLFF	TGCGCCAGCAGCCCCGATCCGAAGAAGGGACTGTTTTTT
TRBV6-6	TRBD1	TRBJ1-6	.	CASSYSTGGDSPLHF	TGTGCCAGCAGTTACTCGACAGGGGGCGATTCACCCCTCCACTTT
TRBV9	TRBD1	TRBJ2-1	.	CASSLGQGASPFF	TGTGCCAGCAGCCTCGGACAGGGGGCCTCGCCGTTCTTC
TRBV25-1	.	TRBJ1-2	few	CASSEYDRSWGYTF	TGTGCCAGCAGTGAATACGACAGGAGCTGGGGCTACACCTTC
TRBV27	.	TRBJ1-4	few	CASSPDSTNEKLFF	TGTGCCAGCAGTCCCGACTCAACTAATGAAAAACTGTTTTTT
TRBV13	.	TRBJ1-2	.	CASSFGTGTYGYTF	TGTGCCAGCAGCTTCGGGACGGGTACTTACGGCTACACCTTC
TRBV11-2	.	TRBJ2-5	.	CASSLALSYQETQYF	TGTGCCAGCAGCTTAGCCCTCTCGTATCAAGAGACCCAGTACTTC
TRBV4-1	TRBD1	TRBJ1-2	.	CASSQGDSRLDYTF	TGCGCCAGCAGCCAAGGGGACAGTCGCTTGGACTACACCTTC
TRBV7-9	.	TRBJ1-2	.	CASSFGRANYGYTF	TGTGCCAGCAGCTTTGGCAGAGCTAACTATGGCTACACCTTC
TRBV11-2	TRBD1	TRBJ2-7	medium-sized	CASSSGTGYYEQYF	TGTGCCAGCAGTTCCGGGACAGGGTATTACGAGCAGTACTTC